These T cell receptor beta chains were read from a single sample in a study of human T cells and chemical hapten exposure. TCRdb redid the calling of the RACE reads with MiXCR, one entry per CDR3 protein. The sample consists of fewer than 60,000 distinct CDR3 sequences, about a tenth of them appearing once. Sequenced here: whole blood, sampled in connection with sensitization to the hapten diphenylcyclopropenone (DPC). The receptors come from a woman aged 50 to 65 with alopecia areata. Some clones in this sample may be carry-over from other donors' samples. CDR3s include the opening cysteine and the closing phenylalanine or tryptophan. D genes are given only for firm matches. Expanded clones get a size class; other rows say once, few or many, or leave the size out.

NA | 15 | TRBJ1-6 | TRBV5-1 | few | TGCGCCAGCAGCTTGGAAAAAGGGGCAGGCTCACCCCTCCACTTT | CASSLEKGAGSPLHF
NA | 16 | TRBJ2-3 | TRBV7-2 | many | TGTGCCAGCAGCTTAGCAAGTGGCAGGGCCACAGATACGCAGTATTTT | CASSLASGRATDTQYF
NA | 13 | TRBJ2-3 | TRBV29-1 | NA | TGCAGCGTTGAATCTGTGGGTACAGATACGCAGTATTTT | CSVESVGTDTQYF
NA | 15 | TRBJ1-5 | TRBV5-1 | many | TGCGCCAGCAGCGAAATGGGAGGCGCCGATCAGCCCCAGCATTTT | CASSEMGGADQPQHF
TRBD2 | 14 | TRBJ2-7 | TRBV6-6 | many | TGTGCCAGCGTGCGGGAGGGGGGAAGCTACGAGCAGTACTTC | CASVREGGSYEQYF
TRBD2 | 15 | TRBJ2-7 | TRBV12-3/TRBV12-4 | many | TGTGCCAGCAGAGGAGGTCTAGCGGGAGTCTACGAGCAGTACTTC | CASRGGLAGVYEQYF
NA | 17 | TRBJ1-3 | TRBV6-2/TRBV6-3 | many | TGTGCCAGCAGGTCGACTGGACAGACTCCCTCTGGAAACACCATATATTTT | CASRSTGQTPSGNTIYF
NA | 17 | TRBJ2-1 | TRBV5-4 | many | TGTGCCAGCAGCAAGAATCGACTAGGAATCGGCTACAATGAGCAGTTCTTC | CASSKNRLGIGYNEQFF
NA | 14 | TRBJ2-4 | TRBV5-6 | many | TGTGCCAGCATGGAGGGATTAGCCAAAAACATTCAGTACTTC | CASMEGLAKNIQYF
NA | 10 | TRBJ1-1 | TRBV30 | few | TGTGCCTGGAGTAACACTGAAGCTTTCTTT | CAWSNTEAFF
NA | 15 | TRBJ1-1 | TRBV12-3/TRBV12-4 | many | TGTGCCAGCAATCGGCAGGTGGGCTCGAACACTGAAGCTTTCTTT | CASNRQVGSNTEAFF
TRBD1 | 13 | TRBJ1-2 | TRBV6-5 | many | TGTGCCAGCAGTTTACAGGGGGTCTATGGCTACACCTTC | CASSLQGVYGYTF